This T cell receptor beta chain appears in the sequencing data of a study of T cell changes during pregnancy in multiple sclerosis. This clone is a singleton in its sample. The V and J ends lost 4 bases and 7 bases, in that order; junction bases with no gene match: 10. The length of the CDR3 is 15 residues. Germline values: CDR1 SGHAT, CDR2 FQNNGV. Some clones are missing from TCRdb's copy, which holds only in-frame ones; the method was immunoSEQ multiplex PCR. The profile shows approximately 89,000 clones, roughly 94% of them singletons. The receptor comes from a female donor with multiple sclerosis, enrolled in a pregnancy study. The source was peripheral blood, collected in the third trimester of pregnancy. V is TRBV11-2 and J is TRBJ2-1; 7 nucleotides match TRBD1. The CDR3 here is CASSYRDSSLNEQFF. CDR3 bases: TGTGCCAGCAGCTACCGGGACAGCTCCCTAAATGAGCAGTTCTTC.